The 13 T cell receptor beta chains listed next were all sequenced from one sample in a study of cytomegalovirus exposure and HLA in healthy donors. PCR amplification relied on 60 Vbeta primers (plus 13 Jbeta primers). Method: immunoSEQ multiplex PCR; TCRdb's copy keeps in-frame clones and lacks some. This sample has under 200,000 clones; 70% to 85% occur once, and the top ten carry about 0.72%. The material sequenced was PBMCs. The source of these receptors is a woman between 40 and 55 years old in good health and CMV-seronegative.

The chain links TRBV7-9 to TRBJ2-7; no clear D gene. This CDR3 contains 16 residues. Trimming left V 0 bases short and J 1 base short, with 13 bases between. Germline CDR1 reads SEHNR; CDR2 reads FQNEAQ (reference sequence). CDR3 amino acids: CASSLARSDLSYEQYF. CDR3 nucleotide sequence: TGTGCCAGCAGCTTAGCGCGTTCCGATTTGTCCTACGAGCAGTACTTC.

The rearrangement joins TRBV6-1 to TRBJ1-5; TRBD1 matches at 8 bases. Germline V gene data show CDR1 as MNHNS and CDR2 as SASEGT. V was pared by 5 bases and J by 1 base, with 4 bases of the junction left unmatched. The CDR3 is 15 residues long. The CDR3 reads CASSRTGRSNQPQHF. In nucleotides, the CDR3 is TGTGCCAGCAGTCGGACAGGGCGAAGCAATCAGCCCCAGCATTTT.

V and J are TRBV6-1 and TRBJ1-2; TRBD1 aligns across 10 bases. Germline trimming cut 8 bases from V and 6 bases from J; bases unmatched to any gene: 9. The CDR3 length is 14 residues. The germline CDR1 and CDR2 sequences are MNHNS and SASEGT. The CDR3 loop is CASGTGVFINGYTF. For the CDR3, the DNA is TGTGCCAGCGGGACAGGGGTATTTATAAATGGCTACACCTTC.

The rearrangement uses TRBV5-1 and TRBJ1-1; 7 bases match TRBD1. The CDR3 length is 13 residues. Looked up from germline, CDR1 is SGHRS and CDR2 is YFSETQ. With V trimmed by 4 bases and J by 5 bases, 5 bases remained unmatched. The DNA for the CDR3 is TGCGCCAGCAGCATCAACAGGGGTACTGAAGCTTTCTTT. It translates to CASSINRGTEAFF.

The chain uses TRBV5-1 and TRBJ1-2; 9 nucleotides match TRBD1. Germline CDR1 SGHRS, CDR2 YFSETQ. The CDR3 contains 17 residues. V lost 4 bases and J lost 8; bases outside the gene matches: 18. The CDR3: CASSEGGTGPTRGGYTF. CDR3 DNA sequence: TGCGCCAGCAGCGAGGGGGGGACAGGGCCAACCCGAGGGGGCTACACCTTC.

The rearrangement links TRBV11-3 to TRBJ2-4, with 8 bases lining up with TRBD2. CDR3 length: 18 residues. Germline values: CDR1 SGHNT, CDR2 YENEEA. The J segment lost 0 bases and the V segment lost 8 bases, leaving 15 bases of the junction unmatched. DNA of the CDR3: TGTGCCAGCGTGGGGGCCAATAGCGGGACTTTAGCCAAAAACATTCAGTACTTC. Translating gives CASVGANSGTLAKNIQYF.

The chain uses TRBV6-1 and TRBJ1-6; tentatively, D is TRBD1 (5 bases). Between the trimmed V and J ends, which lost 6 bases and 8 bases, there was a span of 14 bases. Per germline, CDR1 MNHNS and CDR2 SASEGT. The CDR3 covers 14 residues. CDR3 protein: CASSSERGDSPLHF. As DNA, the CDR3 is TGTGCCAGCAGCTCCGAACGGGGGGATTCACCCCTCCACTTT.

The chain employs TRBV5-4 and TRBJ2-1; the D gene is possibly TRBD2 (5 bases). This CDR3 is built from 17 residues. Trimming stripped 3 bases from V and 0 bases from J, with 16 bases between. From germline, CDR1 is SGHNT and CDR2 YYREEE (reference sequence). The CDR3 reads CASSSGGGFYSYNEQFF. As DNA, the CDR3 is TGTGCCAGCAGCTCGGGTGGCGGGTTCTACTCCTACAATGAGCAGTTCTTC. The full variable domain, its missing parts supplied by reference TRBV5-4 and TRBJ2-1, is ETGVTQSPTHLIKTRGQQVTLRCSSQSGHNTVSWYQQALGQGPQFIFQYYREEENGRGNFPPRFSGLQFPNYSSELNVNALELDDSALYLCASSSGGGFYSYNEQFFGPGTRLTVL.

This chain links TRBV5-6 with TRBJ1-5; possibly TRBD1 for D (6 bases). Trimming removed 4 bases from V and 3 bases from J, with 14 bases in between. CDR1 and CDR2 from the germline V gene are SGHDT and YYEEEE. CDR3 length equals 15 residues. CDR3 DNA sequence: TGTGCCAGCAGCATGCGACAGGTCTCCAATCAGCCCCAGCATTTT. As protein: CASSMRQVSNQPQHF.

The CDR3 region is CASSLPTGGTSTDTQYF. The CDR3 DNA is TGCGCCAGCAGCTTGCCGACAGGGGGCACTAGCACAGATACGCAGTATTTT. This sequence joins TRBV5-1 and TRBJ2-3; TRBD1 agrees at 10 bases. Germline V CDR1 and CDR2: SGHRS, YFSETQ. The CDR3 runs to 17 residues. The V and J ends lost 1 base and 0 bases, in that order; junction bases with no gene match: 5.

The chain combines TRBV27 with TRBJ1-6; TRBD1 might be the D (6 bases). Germline assignment: CDR1 MNHEY and CDR2 SMNVEV (reference sequence). Trimming removed 3 bases at V and 8 bases at J, with 14 bases between. This CDR3 comprises 15 residues. The CDR3 sequence is CASSLAGQTHSPLHF. DNA for the CDR3: TGTGCCAGCAGTTTGGCCGGACAGACTCATTCACCCCTCCACTTT.

CDR3: CASGLAGGWGTGELFF. The CDR3 DNA is TGTGCCAGCGGACTAGCGGGAGGTTGGGGCACCGGGGAGCTGTTTTTT. The V call is TRBV6-6, the J call TRBJ2-2; 14 bases are a match to TRBD2. The CDR3 covers 16 residues. V was pared by 8 bases and J by 4 bases, with 6 bases of the junction left unmatched. Looked up from germline, CDR1 is MNHNY and CDR2 is SVGAGI (reference sequence).

This rearrangement joins TRBV5-8 to TRBJ1-1, with 7 bases identical to TRBD1. Germline CDR1 and CDR2: SGHTS and YDEGEE. V shed 0 bases and J 5 bases; nucleotides not matched to a gene: 4. CDR3 size: 14 residues. CDR3 in DNA: TGTGCCAGCAGCTTGGAGGGGGCGAGGACTGAAGCTTTCTTT. Protein sequence: CASSLEGARTEAFF.